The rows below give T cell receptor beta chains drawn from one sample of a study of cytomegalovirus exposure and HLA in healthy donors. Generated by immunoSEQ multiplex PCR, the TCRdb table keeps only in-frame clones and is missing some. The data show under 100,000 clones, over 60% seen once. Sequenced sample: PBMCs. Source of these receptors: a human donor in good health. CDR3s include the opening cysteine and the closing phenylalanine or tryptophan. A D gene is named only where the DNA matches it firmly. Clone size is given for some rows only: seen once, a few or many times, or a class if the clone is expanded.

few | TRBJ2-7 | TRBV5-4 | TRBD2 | CASSWGGRFGSYEQYF | TGTGCCAGCAGCTGGGGGGGACGTTTCGGCTCCTACGAGCAGTACTTC
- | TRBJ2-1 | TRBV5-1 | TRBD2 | CASSLGSSGRGSEQFF | TGCGCCAGCAGCTTGGGATCTAGCGGGAGAGGGAGTGAGCAGTTCTTC
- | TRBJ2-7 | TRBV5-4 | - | CASSASSSYEQYF | TGTGCCAGCAGCGCGTCTAGCAGTTACGAGCAGTACTTC
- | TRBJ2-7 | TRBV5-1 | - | CASSSGLTYEQYF | TGCGCCAGCAGCTCTGGACTAACCTACGAGCAGTACTTC
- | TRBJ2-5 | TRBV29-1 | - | CSVAGLLIRETQYF | TGCAGCGTGGCGGGACTCCTTATCAGAGAGACCCAGTACTTC
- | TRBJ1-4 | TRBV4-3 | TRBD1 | CASSRREGADEKLFF | TGCGCCAGCAGCCGCCGCGAGGGGGCGGATGAAAAACTGTTTTTT
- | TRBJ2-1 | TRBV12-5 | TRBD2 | CASGLGKTSGRSWDEQFF | TGTGCTAGTGGTTTGGGAAAAACTAGCGGGAGGTCGTGGGATGAGCAGTTCTTC
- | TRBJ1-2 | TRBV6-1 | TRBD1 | CASSMTGDYGYTF | TGTGCCAGCAGTATGACAGGGGACTATGGCTACACCTTC
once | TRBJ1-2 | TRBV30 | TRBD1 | CAWSRSITGTGTYGYTF | TGTGCCTGGAGCCGAAGCATCACCGGGACAGGGACGTATGGCTACACCTTC
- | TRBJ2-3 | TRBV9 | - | CASSVGPVTDTQYF | TGTGCCAGCAGCGTAGGTCCGGTTACAGATACGCAGTATTTT
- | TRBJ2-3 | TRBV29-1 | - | CSVDRGADTQYF | TGCAGCGTTGACAGGGGGGCAGATACGCAGTATTTT
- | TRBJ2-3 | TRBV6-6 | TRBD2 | CASSYWRGSDTQYF | TGTGCCAGCAGTTACTGGCGGGGGTCAGATACGCAGTATTTT
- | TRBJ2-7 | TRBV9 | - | CASSVRLVAHEQYF | TGTGCCAGCAGCGTAAGACTAGTTGCCCACGAGCAGTACTTC
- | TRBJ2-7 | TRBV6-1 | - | CASSSEQGPVYEQYF | TGTGCCAGCAGTTCAGAACAGGGACCGGTCTACGAGCAGTACTTC
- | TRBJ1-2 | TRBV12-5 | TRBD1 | CASGLAGGTGFNYGYTF | TGTGCTAGTGGTTTGGCAGGGGGAACAGGCTTCAACTATGGCTACACCTTC
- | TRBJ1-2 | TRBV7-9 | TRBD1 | CASSRATGPYGYTF | TGTGCCAGCAGCCGGGCGACAGGGCCGTATGGCTACACCTTC
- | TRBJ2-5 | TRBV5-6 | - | CASSSYRVTETQYF | TGTGCCAGCAGCTCGTACAGGGTTACGGAGACCCAGTACTTC
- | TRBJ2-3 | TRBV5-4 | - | CASSPRTGPTDTQYF | TGTGCCAGCAGCCCCCGTACAGGGCCCACAGATACGCAGTATTTT
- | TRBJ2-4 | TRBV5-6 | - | CASSLGDRLAKNIQYF | TGTGCCAGCAGCCTCGGGGATCGCCTAGCCAAAAACATTCAGTACTTC
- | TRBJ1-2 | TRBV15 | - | CATSVYSSNYGYTF | TGTGCCACCAGCGTATACTCCTCTAACTATGGCTACACCTTC
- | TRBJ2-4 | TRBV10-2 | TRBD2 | CASSETTSGRTSNIQYF | TGCGCCAGCAGTGAGACGACTAGCGGGAGGACATCCAACATTCAGTACTTC
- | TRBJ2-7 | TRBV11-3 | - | CASSLDAGRSYEQYF | TGTGCCAGCAGCTTAGATGCGGGAAGGTCCTACGAGCAGTACTTC